This entry lists 6 T cell receptor beta chains sequenced from one sample in a study of molecular identifiers for immune sequencing clone quantification (dated by TCRdb to the late 2010s). Library construction relied on PCR. Data came from an Illumina HiSeq 4000. TCRdb reworked the public reads: Q25 trimming with fastp, MiXCR clone assembly, productive beta chains retained. Under each unique CDR3 protein, matching rows form one entry showing the most common genes and DNA. The table for this sample lists 40,000 to 50,000 distinct CDR3 sequences; about a fifth of them were counted only once. The ten biggest clones cover approximately 1% of the sample. Sequenced sample: naive CD8+ T cells from blood, with Jurkat cell RNA spiked in. The meaning of the sample's cell subset or site label: FACS-sorted CD8+CD4-CCR7+CD45RA+ naive T cells. The source of these receptors is a human donor in good health. Some libraries in this study had Jurkat cell RNA spiked in.

This clonotype was detected ten times or more. The CDR3 loop is CASSLLFVGGGRIDTQYF. CDR3 bases: TGCGCCAGCAGCTTGCTTTTTGTTGGCGGGGGGCGGATAGATACGCAGTATTTT. The chain combines TRBV5-1 with TRBJ2-3; 8 nucleotides match TRBD2. The CDR3 runs to 18 residues. Per the germline V gene, CDR1 is SGHRS and CDR2 is YFSETQ. The junction had 15 bases not matched to a gene; V was cut back by 1 base and J by 5 bases.

The gene calls are TRBV28 and TRBJ2-2; D gene uncertain. Germline lookup yields CDR1 MDHEN and CDR2 SYDVKM. Trimming pared 1 base from V and 5 bases from J, leaving 8 bases between. The CDR3 is 14 amino acids. CDR3 nucleotide sequence: TGTGCCAGCAGTTTATCCCCTGGGACCGGGGAGCTGTTTTTT. This sequence encodes CASSLSPGTGELFF.

This rearrangement joins TRBV27 to TRBJ2-2, with D perhaps TRBD1 (6 bases). Trimming removed 5 bases from V and 6 bases from J, with 13 bases in between. The CDR3 is 14 residues long. Germline values: CDR1 MNHEY, CDR2 SMNVEV (reference sequence). CDR3 DNA: TGTGCCAGCAGTGCCACAGGGATCGCCGGGGAGCTGTTTTTT. Translating gives CASSATGIAGELFF.

This clonotype was counted at least ten times. V gene TRBV27 combines with J gene TRBJ1-1; D is unresolved. This CDR3 spans 15 amino acids. Germline values: CDR1 MNHEY, CDR2 SMNVEV (reference sequence). Trimming pared 0 bases from V and 1 base from J, leaving 9 bases between. The CDR3: CASSLSFKANTEAFF. The CDR3 DNA is TGTGCCAGCAGTTTATCGTTCAAGGCGAACACTGAAGCTTTCTTT.

As regards this clonotype: This clone may be a read error of a much larger clone one base away. The chain couples TRBV3-1 to TRBJ1-5; the D is unclear. This CDR3 is built from 14 residues. Per germline, CDR1 LGHDT and CDR2 YNNKEL (reference sequence). The CDR3 DNA reads TGTGCCAGCAGCCAGGGGTTGGGCAATCAGCCCCAGCAGTTT. Translating it yields CASSQGLGNQPQQF.

This clonotype showed up many times. V is TRBV20-1 and J is TRBJ2-1, with D unclear. V lost 4 bases to trimming and J lost 0 bases, with 10 bases between them. This CDR3 spans 14 amino acids. CDR1 is DFQATT, CDR2 SNEGSKA, per germline (reference sequence). The CDR3 is CSANPTGSYNEQFF. In DNA, the CDR3 is TGCAGTGCTAACCCCACCGGCTCCTACAATGAGCAGTTCTTC.